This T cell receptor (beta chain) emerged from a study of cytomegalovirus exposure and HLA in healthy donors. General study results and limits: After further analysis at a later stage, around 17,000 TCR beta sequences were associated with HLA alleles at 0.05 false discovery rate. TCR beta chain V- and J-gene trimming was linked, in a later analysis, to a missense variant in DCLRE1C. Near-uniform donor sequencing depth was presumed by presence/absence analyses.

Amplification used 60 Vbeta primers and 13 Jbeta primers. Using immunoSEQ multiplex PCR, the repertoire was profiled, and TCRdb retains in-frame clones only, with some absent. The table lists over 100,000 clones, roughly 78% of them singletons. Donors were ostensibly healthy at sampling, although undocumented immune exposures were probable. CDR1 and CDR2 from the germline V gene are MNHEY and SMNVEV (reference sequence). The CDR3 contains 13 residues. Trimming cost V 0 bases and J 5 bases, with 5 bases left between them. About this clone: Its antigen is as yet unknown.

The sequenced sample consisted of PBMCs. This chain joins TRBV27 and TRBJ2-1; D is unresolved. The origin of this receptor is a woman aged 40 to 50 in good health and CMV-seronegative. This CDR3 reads CASSLSRNNEQFF. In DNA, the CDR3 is TGTGCCAGCAGTTTATCGCGGAACAATGAGCAGTTCTTC.